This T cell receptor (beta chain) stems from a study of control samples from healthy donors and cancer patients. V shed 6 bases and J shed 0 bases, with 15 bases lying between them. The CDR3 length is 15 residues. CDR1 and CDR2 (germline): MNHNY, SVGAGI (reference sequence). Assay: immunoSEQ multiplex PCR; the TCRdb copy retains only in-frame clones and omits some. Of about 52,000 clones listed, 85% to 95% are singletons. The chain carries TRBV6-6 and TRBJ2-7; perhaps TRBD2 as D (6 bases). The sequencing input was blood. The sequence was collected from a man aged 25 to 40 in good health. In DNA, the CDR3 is TGTGCCAGCAGGTCGGCGGGAAGGAGCTCCTACGAGCAGTACTTC. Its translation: CASRSAGRSSYEQYF.